This T cell receptor (beta chain) was found in a study of CD8+ T cells in alopecia areata. Following extraction, RNA underwent reverse transcription to cDNA, which served as the sequencing template. Only in-frame clones appear in the TCRdb table, and some are missing; sequencing was by immunoSEQ multiplex PCR. In the table there are about 140,000 clones, 86% of which are singletons. Points on this clone: The antigen is undetermined.

Germline values: CDR1 PRHDT, CDR2 FYEKMQ (reference sequence). The CDR3 loop spans 15 amino acids. The V and J ends lost 4 bases and 0 bases respectively, with 11 bases between them. Study conclusions and caveats: Lesional scalp, especially alopecia totalis/universalis, showed higher clonality than normal scalp. Administration of tofacitinib significantly diminished scalp clonality and expanded CD8+ clones within the top 100.

Sample treatment: oral pan-JAK inhibitor, 5-10 mg twice daily. The receptor was derived from a human donor with alopecia areata. The chain joins TRBV13 to TRBJ2-3; D unclear. Here the sequenced sample was CD8+ T cells sorted from blood, taken at week 4, from a patient treated with tofacitinib. CDR3 amino acids: CASSSRGSSTDTQYF. CDR3 coding DNA: TGTGCCAGCAGCTCTCGTGGGTCGAGCACAGATACGCAGTATTTT.